One sample yielded the 11 T cell receptor beta chains listed below, sequenced in a study of early T cells in non-severe SARS-CoV-2 infection (dated by TCRdb to the early 2020s). Library construction relied on 5' RACE. Instrument on record: NextSeq 500. The public reads were reprocessed in TCRdb via fastp at Q25 and MiXCR, keeping in-frame beta chains. Each CDR3 protein gets just one entry, which takes the most common genes and DNA from the rows behind it. The sample yields 70,000 or so distinct CDR3 sequences; around 12% were counted once. The ten most abundant clones make up 0.95% to 1.5% of the sample. The material sequenced was whole blood. The receptors originated from an adult who was a healthcare worker with PCR-confirmed SARS-CoV-2 infection or an uninfected control (not recorded which).

The rearrangement links TRBV3-1 to TRBJ1-6; D gene unclear. V was clipped by 3 bases and J by 9 bases, with 9 bases between them. The CDR3 covers 13 residues. CDR1 and CDR2 from the germline V gene are LGHDT and YNNKEL (reference sequence). The CDR3, as DNA: TGTGCCAGCAGCCATCGTCGGCGTTCACCCCTCCACTTT. This encodes CASSHRRRSPLHF. Drawing the rest from reference TRBV3-1 and TRBJ1-6, the complete variable domain is DTAVSQTPKYLVTQMGNDKSIKCEQNLGHDTMYWYKQDSKKFLKIMFSYNNKELIINETVPNRFSPKSPDKAHLNLHINSLELGDSAVYFCASSHRRRSPLHFGNGTRLTVT.

The sample holds many counts of this clonotype. The chain recombines TRBV5-4 with TRBJ2-5; D remains unclear. In germline, CDR1 is SGHNT, CDR2 YYREEE (reference sequence). The CDR3 length is 15 residues. V lost 0 bases, J lost 1 base, and 10 bases lay in between. The CDR3 is CASSLVGGLQETQYF. CDR3 coding DNA: TGTGCCAGCAGCTTGGTTGGTGGGCTCCAAGAGACCCAGTACTTC.

The table lists this clonotype with many counts. V gene TRBV11-2 combines with J gene TRBJ1-6; possible D gene TRBD1, 5 bases. Deletions cut 3 bases from V and 7 bases from J, with 10 bases between. The CDR3 spans 14 residues. Germline V lookup: CDR1 SGHAT, CDR2 FQNNGV. CDR3 sequence reads: CASSFRQLNSPLHF. Written as DNA, the CDR3 is TGTGCCAGCAGCTTTCGACAGCTAAATTCACCCCTCCACTTT. The full variable domain, rest sourced from reference TRBV11-2 and TRBJ1-6, is EAGVAQSPRYKIIEKRQSVAFWCNPISGHATLYWYQQILGQGPKLLIQFQNNGVVDDSQLPKDRFSAERLKGVDSTLKIQPAKLEDSAVYLCASSFRQLNSPLHFGNGTRLTVT.

This clonotype was recorded at least ten times. The CDR3: CSARDQTVTTGELFF. Written as DNA, the CDR3 is TGCAGTGCTAGAGATCAGACAGTTACTACCGGGGAGCTGTTTTTT. The rearrangement links TRBV20-1 to TRBJ2-2; perhaps TRBD1 as D (5 bases). Trimming stripped 0 bases from V and 5 bases from J, with 13 bases between. There are 15 residues in the CDR3. Germline CDR1 reads DFQATT; CDR2 reads SNEGSKA (reference sequence).

The CDR3: CSAREPEGYTEAFF. The DNA of the CDR3 is TGCAGTGCTAGGGAACCCGAAGGGTACACTGAAGCTTTCTTT. The rearrangement joins TRBV20-1 to TRBJ1-1, with unresolved D. This CDR3 has 14 amino acids. Germline lookup yields CDR1 DFQATT and CDR2 SNEGSKA (reference sequence). Trimming took 3 bases from V and 3 from J, leaving 14 bases between them.

This clonotype occurred a few times. V gene TRBV6-6 combines with J gene TRBJ2-2; 10 positions match TRBD2. From germline, CDR1 is MNHNY and CDR2 SVGAGI (reference sequence). The length of the CDR3 is 15 residues. V trimming: 6 bases; J trimming: 5 bases; junction bases outside the gene matches: 6. CDR3 coding DNA: TGTGCCAGCAGCCGGGGACTAGCGAGTACCGGGGAGCTGTTTTTT. Amino acids: CASSRGLASTGELFF.

The chain couples TRBV12-3 or TRBV12-4 to TRBJ2-7; D possibly corresponds to TRBD2 (5 bases). The CDR3 runs to 12 residues. With 2 bases removed from V and 5 bases from J, the gap between germline ends came to 7 bases. CDR3 residues: CASSLLANEQYF. For the CDR3, the DNA is TGTGCCAGCAGTTTACTAGCCAACGAGCAGTACTTC.

J is TRBJ2-7 and V is TRBV10-2; D might be TRBD2 (6 bases). This CDR3 has 14 amino acids. The germline V gene has CDR1 WSHSY and CDR2 SAAADI. Trimming removed 4 bases at V and 2 bases at J, with 12 bases between. Here the CDR3 reads CASSGGERPYEQYF. The CDR3 bases are TGCGCCAGCAGTGGGGGGGAACGCCCCTACGAGCAGTACTTC.

This clonotype was recorded a few times. This chain links TRBV6-2 or TRBV6-3 with TRBJ1-2; D remains unclear. The germline gives CDR1 MNHEY, CDR2 SVGEGT. Trimming removed 0 bases at V and 2 bases at J, with 4 bases between. This CDR3 is 13 amino acids long. Here the CDR3 DNA reads TGTGCCAGCAGTTACTCATCGAACTATGGCTACACCTTC. Amino acids: CASSYSSNYGYTF.

This clonotype was recorded at least ten times. The chain combines TRBV6-2 or TRBV6-3 with TRBJ2-5; D uncertain. Germline V gene lookup returns CDR1 MNHEY and CDR2 SVGEGT. This CDR3 spans 13 amino acids. Trimming removed 4 bases from V and 6 bases from J, with 12 bases in between. CDR3 nucleotide sequence: TGTGCCAGCAGTTTCAACACCCAGCAGACCCAGTACTTC. It codes for CASSFNTQQTQYF.

Only a few counts were recorded for this clonotype. The chain recombines TRBV24-1 with TRBJ2-7; 7 bases align to TRBD2. The V segment lost 7 bases and the J segment 5 bases; nucleotides outside the gene matches: 16. Germline values: CDR1 KGHDR, CDR2 SFDVKD. The CDR3 loop spans 16 amino acids. The CDR3 region is CATRKEIRGRVNEQYF. CDR3 nucleotides: TGTGCCACCAGGAAAGAAATACGGGGGAGGGTAAACGAGCAGTACTTC.